Below, 15 T cell receptor beta chains from the same sample are listed, as sequenced in a study of blood T cell repertoires in COVID-19. The method was immunoSEQ multiplex PCR; TCRdb's version includes in-frame clones alone and lacks a portion of them. This table has 200,000 to 300,000 clones, about nine tenths appearing once. The sequenced sample was PBMCs or T cells enriched from blood (not recorded which). The receptors stem from a woman aged 40 to 55 with acute COVID-19.

CDR3 in amino acids: CATSPGHLGDGYTF. CDR3 bases: TGTGCCACCAGCCCGGGACACCTTGGGGATGGCTACACCTTC. The chain links TRBV24-1 to TRBJ1-2; tentative D call: TRBD1 (6 bases). The CDR3 is 14 residues long. V gave up 7 bases and J gave up 6 bases, with 17 bases separating them. CDR1 is KGHDR and CDR2 is SFDVKD in the germline V gene.

This chain uses TRBV18 with TRBJ1-2; 9 bases map to TRBD1. Trimming took 4 bases from V and 8 from J; bases not matched to a gene: 11. CDR1 KGHSH and CDR2 LQKENI come from the germline V gene. The CDR3 has 15 residues. CDR3 residues: CASSQGDRAFDGYTF. CDR3 coding DNA: TGTGCCAGCTCACAGGGGGACAGGGCTTTTGACGGCTACACCTTC.

The V gene is TRBV24-1, the J gene TRBJ2-5, with D possibly being TRBD1 (6 bases). V was pared by 4 bases and J by 0 bases, with 14 bases between. The CDR3 is made up of 16 amino acids. Germline CDR1 is KGHDR and CDR2 is SFDVKD. Here the CDR3 reads CATSDQGQMYQETQYF. The CDR3 DNA follows: TGTGCCACCAGTGACCAAGGACAGATGTACCAAGAGACCCAGTACTTC.

The gene calls are TRBV5-1 and TRBJ1-5, with D perhaps matching TRBD1 (6 bases). Germline V gene lookup returns CDR1 SGHRS and CDR2 YFSETQ. Trimming pared 4 bases from V and 7 bases from J, leaving 18 bases between. CDR3 length: 15 residues. The CDR3, as DNA: TGCGCCAGCAGCCAGGGCGGGGGGGCCGGACAGCCCCAGCATTTT. This sequence encodes CASSQGGGAGQPQHF.

This clone was observed a few times. This rearrangement joins TRBV6-2 or TRBV6-3 to TRBJ1-2; the D gene is possibly TRBD1 (6 bases). The CDR3 runs to 17 residues. Germline V lookup: CDR1 MNHEY, CDR2 SVGEGT. Trimming left V 0 bases short and J 8 bases short, with 22 bases between. In nucleotides, the CDR3 is TGTGCCAGCAGTTACTCACCATACAGGGACCCGGGAGGAGGCTACACCTTC. Its protein is CASSYSPYRDPGGGYTF.

In its sample, this clone was seen a few times. V and J are TRBV9 and TRBJ2-3, with D tentatively TRBD1 (5 bases). CDR3 length equals 16 residues. The germline gives CDR1 SGDLS, CDR2 YYNGEE. Trimming left V 0 bases short and J 1 base short, with 12 bases between. CDR3 protein: CASSVERSRGTDTQYF. Written as DNA, the CDR3 is TGTGCCAGCAGCGTAGAGAGGTCCAGGGGCACAGATACGCAGTATTTT.

The CDR3 region is CASSLTLGGNYGYTF. The CDR3 DNA is TGTGCCAGCAGCCTGACCCTCGGGGGAAACTATGGCTACACCTTC. The chain combines TRBV28 with TRBJ1-2, with D possibly being TRBD1 (5 bases). This CDR3 comprises 15 residues. V was clipped by 6 bases and J by 2 bases, with 16 bases between them. From germline, CDR1 is MDHEN and CDR2 SYDVKM.

This chain uses TRBV5-4 with TRBJ1-5, with no clear D. Germline CDR1 SGHNT, CDR2 YYREEE (reference sequence). V was trimmed by 1 base and J by 7 bases, leaving 6 bases between them. The CDR3 has 12 residues. The CDR3 nucleotides are TGTGCCAGCAGCTTGAACGAGCAGCCCCAGCATTTT. Protein: CASSLNEQPQHF.

The CDR3 coding sequence is TGTGCCAGCAGTAAACGTCCCGGGACTAGCTACAATGAGCAGTTCTTC. It translates to CASSKRPGTSYNEQFF. The J gene is TRBJ2-1, the V gene TRBV6-2 or TRBV6-3, with 8 bases that match TRBD2. J was trimmed by 3 bases and V by 5 bases; bases with no gene match: 9. The CDR3 runs to 16 residues. Germline V gene data show CDR1 as MNHEY and CDR2 as SVGEGT.

V usage is TRBV6-2 or TRBV6-3 and J usage is TRBJ1-2; TRBD1 matches at 7 bases. The germline V gene has CDR1 MNHEY and CDR2 SVGEGT. V dropped 5 bases and J dropped 4; count of bases not matched to a gene: 13. CDR3 length: 16 amino acids. The CDR3 sequence is CASSHDRDRAVYGYTF. In nucleotides, the CDR3 is TGTGCCAGCAGTCATGACAGGGATAGGGCCGTCTATGGCTACACCTTC.

The chain is built from TRBV18 and TRBJ2-7; D gene ambiguous. This CDR3 region has 14 residues. V was clipped by 2 bases and J by 2 bases, with 10 bases between them. Germline V gene data show CDR1 as KGHSH and CDR2 as LQKENI. The CDR3 sequence is CASSPGLLTYEQYF. The CDR3 DNA reads as TGTGCCAGCTCACCAGGCTTACTAACCTACGAGCAGTACTTC.

This clone was detected a few times. V gene TRBV15 combines with J gene TRBJ1-2; D uncertain. The CDR3 length is 11 residues. Germline values: CDR1 LNHNV, CDR2 YYDKDF (reference sequence). V lost 4 bases and J 7 bases, leaving 7 bases between the germline ends. The CDR3 DNA follows: TGTGCCACCAGCAACGGGTTTGGCTACACCTTC. This encodes CATSNGFGYTF.

The genes are TRBV20-1 and TRBJ2-1; no reliable D call. This CDR3 has 10 residues. Trimming stripped 3 bases from V and 8 bases from J, with 5 bases between. Per germline, CDR1 DFQATT and CDR2 SNEGSKA (reference sequence). As DNA, the CDR3 is TGCAGTGCTAGCCCCGATGAGCAGTTCTTC. Its translation is CSASPDEQFF.

J is TRBJ1-1 and V is TRBV4-3; weak D call: TRBD1 (5 bases). Germline V gene data show CDR1 as LGHNA and CDR2 as YSLEER. The V and J ends lost 4 bases and 4 bases respectively, with 16 bases between them. The CDR3 has 15 residues. Here the CDR3 reads CASSRTRVLGTEAFF. CDR3 DNA sequence: TGCGCCAGCAGCCGGACCAGGGTGTTAGGCACTGAAGCTTTCTTT.

The chain joins TRBV5-6 to TRBJ2-1; tentatively, D is TRBD2 (5 bases). The CDR3 spans 14 residues. Trimming stripped 0 bases from V and 7 bases from J, with 11 bases between. The germline V gene has CDR1 SGHDT and CDR2 YYEEEE. CDR3 in DNA: TGTGCCAGCAGCTTGGAAAGCGGTGGGAATGAGCAGTTCTTC. It specifies CASSLESGGNEQFF.